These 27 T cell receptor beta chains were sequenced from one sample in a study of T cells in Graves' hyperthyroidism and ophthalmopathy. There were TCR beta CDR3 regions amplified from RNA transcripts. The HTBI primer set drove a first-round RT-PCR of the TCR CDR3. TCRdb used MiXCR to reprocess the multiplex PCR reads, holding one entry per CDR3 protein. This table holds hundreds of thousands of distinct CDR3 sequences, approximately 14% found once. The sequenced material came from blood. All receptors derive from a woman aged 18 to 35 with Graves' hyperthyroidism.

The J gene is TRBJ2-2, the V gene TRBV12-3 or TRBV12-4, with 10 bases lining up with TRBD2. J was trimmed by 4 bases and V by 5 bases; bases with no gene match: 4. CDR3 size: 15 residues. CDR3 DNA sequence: TGTGCCAGCAGTCACGTAGCGGGAGGCACCGGGGAGCTGTTTTTT. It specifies CASSHVAGGTGELFF.

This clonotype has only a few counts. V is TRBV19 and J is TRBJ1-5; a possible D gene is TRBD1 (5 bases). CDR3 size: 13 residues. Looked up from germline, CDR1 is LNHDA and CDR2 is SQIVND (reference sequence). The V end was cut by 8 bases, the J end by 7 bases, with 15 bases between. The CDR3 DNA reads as TGTGCCAGTTGTGGGGGAGGCCAGCAGCCCCAGCATTTT. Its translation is CASCGGGQQPQHF.

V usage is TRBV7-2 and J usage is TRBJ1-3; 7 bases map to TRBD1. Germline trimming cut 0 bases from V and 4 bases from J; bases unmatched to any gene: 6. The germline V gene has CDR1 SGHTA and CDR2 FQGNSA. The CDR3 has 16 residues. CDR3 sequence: CASSLAPQGGGNTIYF. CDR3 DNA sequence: TGTGCCAGCAGCTTAGCTCCCCAGGGGGGGGGAAACACCATATATTTT.

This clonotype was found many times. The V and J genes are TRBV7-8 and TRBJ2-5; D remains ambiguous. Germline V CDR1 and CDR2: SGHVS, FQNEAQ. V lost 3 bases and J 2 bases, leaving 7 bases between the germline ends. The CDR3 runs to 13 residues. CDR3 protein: CASSFRLQETQYF. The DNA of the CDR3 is TGTGCCAGCAGCTTTAGGTTACAAGAGACCCAGTACTTC.

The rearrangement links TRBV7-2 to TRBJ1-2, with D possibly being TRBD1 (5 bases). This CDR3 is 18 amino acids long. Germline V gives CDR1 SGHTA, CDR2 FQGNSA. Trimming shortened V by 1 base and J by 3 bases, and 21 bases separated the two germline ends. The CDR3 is CASSLVPSIGAYYYGYTF. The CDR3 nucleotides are TGTGCCAGCAGCTTAGTTCCCTCAATAGGGGCTTATTACTATGGCTACACCTTC.

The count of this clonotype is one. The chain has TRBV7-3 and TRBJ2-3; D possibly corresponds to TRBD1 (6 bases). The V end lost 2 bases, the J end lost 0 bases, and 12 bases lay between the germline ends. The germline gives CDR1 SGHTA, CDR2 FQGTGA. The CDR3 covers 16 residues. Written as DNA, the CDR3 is TGTGCCAGCAGCTTATTAGGGGGAGTGAGCACAGATACGCAGTATTTT. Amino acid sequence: CASSLLGGVSTDTQYF.

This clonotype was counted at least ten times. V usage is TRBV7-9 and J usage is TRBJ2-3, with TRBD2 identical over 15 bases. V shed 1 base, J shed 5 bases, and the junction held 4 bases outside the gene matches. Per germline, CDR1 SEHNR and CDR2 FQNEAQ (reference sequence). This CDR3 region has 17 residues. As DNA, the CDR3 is TGTGCCAGCAGCTTAGAGGGACTAGCGGGAGGAAGAGATACGCAGTATTTT. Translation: CASSLEGLAGGRDTQYF.

CDR3 sequence: CASSQYERTYEQYF. CDR3 nucleotides: TGTGCCAGCAGCCAATATGAACGCACCTACGAGCAGTACTTC. The gene calls are TRBV16 and TRBJ2-7; D is ambiguous. Germline V gene data show CDR1 as KGHSY and CDR2 as FQNENV. The CDR3 sequence is 14 residues long. V was pared by 1 base and J by 2 bases, with 9 bases between.

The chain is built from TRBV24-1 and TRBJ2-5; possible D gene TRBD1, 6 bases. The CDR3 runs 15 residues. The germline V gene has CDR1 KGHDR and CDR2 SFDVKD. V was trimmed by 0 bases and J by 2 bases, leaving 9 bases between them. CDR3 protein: CATSDLWQGQETQYF. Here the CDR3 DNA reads TGTGCCACCAGTGATTTGTGGCAGGGGCAAGAGACCCAGTACTTC.

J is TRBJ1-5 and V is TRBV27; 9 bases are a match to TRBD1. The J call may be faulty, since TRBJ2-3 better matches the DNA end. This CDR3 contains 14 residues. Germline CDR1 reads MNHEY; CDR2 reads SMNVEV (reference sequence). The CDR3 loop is CASSLGQGNQPQYF. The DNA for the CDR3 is TGTGCCAGCAGCTTGGGACAGGGTAATCAGCCCCAGTATTTT.

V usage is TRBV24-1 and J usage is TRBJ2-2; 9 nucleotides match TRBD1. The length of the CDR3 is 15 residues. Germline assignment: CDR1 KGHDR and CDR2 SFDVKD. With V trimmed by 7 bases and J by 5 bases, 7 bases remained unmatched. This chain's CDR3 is CATRPGTGITGELFF. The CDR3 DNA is TGTGCCACCAGACCCGGGACAGGGATTACCGGGGAGCTGTTTTTT.

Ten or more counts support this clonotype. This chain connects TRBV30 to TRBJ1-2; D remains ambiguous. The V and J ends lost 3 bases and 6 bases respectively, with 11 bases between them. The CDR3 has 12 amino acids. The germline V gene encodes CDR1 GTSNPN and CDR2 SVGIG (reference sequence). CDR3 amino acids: CAWSVDGDGYTF. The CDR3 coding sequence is TGTGCCTGGAGCGTCGACGGGGATGGCTACACCTTC.

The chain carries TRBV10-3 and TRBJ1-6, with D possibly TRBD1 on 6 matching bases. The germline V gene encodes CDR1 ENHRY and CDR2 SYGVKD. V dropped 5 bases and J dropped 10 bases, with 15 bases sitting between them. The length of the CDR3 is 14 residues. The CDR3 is CAISLDPGESPLHF. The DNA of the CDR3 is TGTGCCATCAGTCTGGACCCAGGGGAGTCACCCCTCCACTTT.

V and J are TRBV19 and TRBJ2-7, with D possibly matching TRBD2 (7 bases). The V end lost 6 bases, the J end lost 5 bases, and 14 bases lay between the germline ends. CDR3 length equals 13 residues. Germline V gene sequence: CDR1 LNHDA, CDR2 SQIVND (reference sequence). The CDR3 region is CASSGGEGDEQYF. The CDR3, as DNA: TGTGCCAGTAGCGGTGGGGAGGGGGACGAGCAGTACTTC.

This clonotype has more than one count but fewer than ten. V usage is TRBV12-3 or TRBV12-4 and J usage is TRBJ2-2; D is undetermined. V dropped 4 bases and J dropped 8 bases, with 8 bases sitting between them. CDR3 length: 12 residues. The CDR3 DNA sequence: TGTGCCAGCAGTTCGCCCCGGGGGGAGCTGTTTTTT. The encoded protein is CASSSPRGELFF.

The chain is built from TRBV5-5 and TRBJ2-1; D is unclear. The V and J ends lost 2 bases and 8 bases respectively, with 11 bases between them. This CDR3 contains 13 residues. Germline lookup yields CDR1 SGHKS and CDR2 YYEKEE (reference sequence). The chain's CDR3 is CASSFPGVHEQFF. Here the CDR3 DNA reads TGTGCCAGCAGCTTCCCGGGCGTCCATGAGCAGTTCTTC.

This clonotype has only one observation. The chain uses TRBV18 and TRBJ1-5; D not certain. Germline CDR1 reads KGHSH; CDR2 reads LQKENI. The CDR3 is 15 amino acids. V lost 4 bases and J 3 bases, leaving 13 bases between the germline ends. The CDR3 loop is CASSQGGYNNQPQHF. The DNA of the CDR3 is TGTGCCAGCTCACAGGGAGGATATAACAATCAGCCCCAGCATTTT. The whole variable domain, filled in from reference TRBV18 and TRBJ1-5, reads NAGVMQNPRHLVRRRGQEARLRCSPMKGHSHVYWYRQLPEEGLKFMVYLQKENIIDESGMPKERFSAEFPKEGPSILRIQQVVRGDSAAYFCASSQGGYNNQPQHFGDGTRLSIL.

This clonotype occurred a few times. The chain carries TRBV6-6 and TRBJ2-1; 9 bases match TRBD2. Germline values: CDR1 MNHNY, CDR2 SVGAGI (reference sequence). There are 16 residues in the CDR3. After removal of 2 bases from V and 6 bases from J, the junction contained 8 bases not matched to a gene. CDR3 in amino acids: CASSYAVAGDFNEQFF. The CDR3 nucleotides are TGTGCCAGCAGTTACGCAGTAGCGGGAGATTTCAATGAGCAGTTCTTC.

The CDR3 reads CATSTTSGRFPDTQYF. The CDR3 DNA reads TGTGCCACCAGCACGACTAGCGGGAGGTTCCCAGATACGCAGTATTTT. The chain links TRBV15 to TRBJ2-3, with TRBD2 matching over 13 bases. This CDR3 is built from 16 residues. Germline V gives CDR1 LNHNV, CDR2 YYDKDF (reference sequence). V dropped 4 bases and J dropped 4; count of bases not matched to a gene: 5.

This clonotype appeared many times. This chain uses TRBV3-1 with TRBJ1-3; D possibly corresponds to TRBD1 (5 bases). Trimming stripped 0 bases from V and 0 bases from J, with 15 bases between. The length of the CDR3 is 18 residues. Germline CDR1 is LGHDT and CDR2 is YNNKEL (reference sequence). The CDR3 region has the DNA TGTGCCAGCAGCCAAGAACGACAGAAAACCCCCTCTGGAAACACCATATATTTT. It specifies CASSQERQKTPSGNTIYF.

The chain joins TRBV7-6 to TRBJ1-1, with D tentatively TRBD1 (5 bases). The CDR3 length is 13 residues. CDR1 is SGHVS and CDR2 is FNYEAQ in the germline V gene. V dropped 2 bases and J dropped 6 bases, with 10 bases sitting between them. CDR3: CASSLSRAAEAFF. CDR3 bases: TGTGCCAGCAGCTTAAGCAGGGCGGCTGAAGCTTTCTTT.

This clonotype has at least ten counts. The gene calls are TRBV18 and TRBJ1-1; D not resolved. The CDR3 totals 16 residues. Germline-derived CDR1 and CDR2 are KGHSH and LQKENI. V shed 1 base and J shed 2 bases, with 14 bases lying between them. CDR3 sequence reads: CASSPREVHSNTEAFF. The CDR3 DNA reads TGTGCCAGCTCACCACGGGAGGTACATAGCAACACTGAAGCTTTCTTT.

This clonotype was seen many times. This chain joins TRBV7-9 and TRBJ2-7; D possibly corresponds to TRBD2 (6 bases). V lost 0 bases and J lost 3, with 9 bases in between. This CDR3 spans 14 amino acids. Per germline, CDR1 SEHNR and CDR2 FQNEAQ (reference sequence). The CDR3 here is CASSLAEGSYEQYF. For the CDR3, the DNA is TGTGCCAGCAGCTTAGCGGAGGGAAGCTACGAGCAGTACTTC.

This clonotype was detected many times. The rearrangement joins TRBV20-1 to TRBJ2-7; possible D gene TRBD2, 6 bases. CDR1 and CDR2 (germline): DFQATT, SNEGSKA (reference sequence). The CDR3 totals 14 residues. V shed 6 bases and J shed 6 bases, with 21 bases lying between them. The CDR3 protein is CSAKQDGLFREQYF. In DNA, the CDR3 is TGCAGTGCAAAGCAGGACGGACTATTTCGCGAGCAGTACTTC.

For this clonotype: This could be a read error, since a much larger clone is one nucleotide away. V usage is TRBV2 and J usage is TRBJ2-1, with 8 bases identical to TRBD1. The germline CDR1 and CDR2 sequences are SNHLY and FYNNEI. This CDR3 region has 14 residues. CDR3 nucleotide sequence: TGTGCCAGCAACCCTAGGACAGGGAGGCATGAGCAGCTCTTC. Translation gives CASNPRTGRHEQLF.

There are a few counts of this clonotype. For the CDR3, the DNA is TGTGCCAGCAGACGGGACAGGGGAGATCAGCCCCAGCATTTT. This gives the protein CASRRDRGDQPQHF. The chain uses TRBV6-2 or TRBV6-3 and TRBJ1-5; 10 bases agree with TRBD1. V lost 6 bases, J lost 5 bases, and 4 bases stayed unmatched. The CDR3 loop spans 14 amino acids. Germline CDR1 MNHEY, CDR2 SVGEGT.

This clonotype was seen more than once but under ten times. CDR3 residues: CASSLPGLATMNTEAFF. CDR3 nucleotide sequence: TGTGCCAGCAGTTTGCCGGGCCTCGCGACGATGAACACTGAAGCTTTCTTT. The rearrangement joins TRBV12-3 or TRBV12-4 to TRBJ1-1, with D hard to call. Trimming shortened V by 3 bases and J by 0 bases, and 17 bases separated the two germline ends. The CDR3 is made up of 17 amino acids.